Shown below are 19 T cell receptor beta chains from a single sample sequenced in a study of T cells in localized non-small cell lung cancer (TCRdb year 2020). The library was generated by the immunoSEQ multiplex PCR assay. TCRdb holds this immuneACCESS table with in-frame rearrangements only. Some clones are missing; in checked studies, unresolved V genes explain under half, and the rest has no known cause. The sample profile shows around 83,000 clones; less than 85% of them were found once. About 19% of the sample lies in the top ten. Here the sequenced sample was PBMCs, taken before any cancer treatment. The receptors shown here come from a man aged 40 to 75 with stage II squamous cell lung carcinoma.

The chain has TRBV4-1 and TRBJ2-3, with TRBD2 matching 12 bases. The V and J ends lost 0 bases and 1 base, in that order; junction bases with no gene match: 5. Germline values: CDR1 MGHRA, CDR2 YSYEKL. This CDR3 contains 18 residues. CDR3 coding DNA: TGCGCCAGCAGCCAAGAAGTTTGGACTAGCGGGGGCACAGATACGCAGTATTTT. Translating it yields CASSQEVWTSGGTDTQYF.

The rearrangement joins TRBV7-9 to TRBJ2-7; 7 positions agree with TRBD1. Germline V gene sequence: CDR1 SEHNR, CDR2 FQNEAQ (reference sequence). V trimming: 8 bases; J trimming: 6 bases; junction bases outside the gene matches: 10. The CDR3 contains 13 residues. The CDR3 loop reads CASGRDSVVEQYF. CDR3 coding DNA: TGTGCCAGCGGTCGGGACAGCGTCGTCGAGCAGTACTTC.

This clone came up a few times. The chain combines TRBV18 with TRBJ1-6, with 7 positions matching TRBD1. V gave up 4 bases and J gave up 2 bases; unmatched junction bases: 2. Germline loops: CDR1 KGHSH, CDR2 LQKENI. CDR3 length equals 15 residues. DNA for the CDR3: TGTGCCAGCTCACAGGGGACAGCCTATAATTCACCCCTCCACTTT. Translating it yields CASSQGTAYNSPLHF. The variable domain in full, with the rest retrieved from reference TRBV18 and TRBJ1-6, is NAGVMQNPRHLVRRRGQEARLRCSPMKGHSHVYWYRQLPEEGLKFMVYLQKENIIDESGMPKERFSAEFPKEGPSILRIQQVVRGDSAAYFCASSQGTAYNSPLHFGNGTRLTVT.

The chain carries TRBV27 and TRBJ1-5; perhaps TRBD1 as D (5 bases). V was pared by 3 bases and J by 3 bases, with 9 bases between. The CDR3 has 14 amino acids. Germline CDR1 MNHEY, CDR2 SMNVEV (reference sequence). The CDR3 loop reads CASSLRGFNQPQHF. The CDR3 coding sequence is TGTGCCAGCAGTTTGAGGGGATTCAATCAGCCCCAGCATTTT.

The genes are TRBV5-1 and TRBJ1-1, with D possibly being TRBD1 (5 bases). Germline V gene sequence: CDR1 SGHRS, CDR2 YFSETQ. The V and J ends lost 5 bases and 3 bases respectively, with 20 bases between them. The length of the CDR3 is 16 residues. In nucleotides, the CDR3 is TGCGCCAGCAGTAGGAGGGGTGGTACCGCTGACACTGAAGCTTTCTTT. It translates to CASSRRGGTADTEAFF.

V and J are TRBV4-3 and TRBJ1-3; D is unresolved. The CDR3 totals 15 residues. Germline V gene lookup returns CDR1 LGHNA and CDR2 YSLEER. V shed 2 bases and J shed 0 bases, with 8 bases lying between them. Here the CDR3 reads CASSQIGGSGNTIYF. DNA for the CDR3: TGCGCCAGCAGCCAAATCGGAGGCTCTGGAAACACCATATATTTT.

V usage is TRBV6-1 and J usage is TRBJ2-2; possibly TRBD1 for D (6 bases). The CDR3 spans 15 residues. The germline gives CDR1 MNHNS, CDR2 SASEGT. V was pared by 7 bases and J by 1 base, with 13 bases between. The CDR3 DNA sequence: TGTGCCAGCACCCTTAAACAGGGGAACACCGGGGAGCTGTTTTTT. This gives the protein CASTLKQGNTGELFF.

This chain connects TRBV27 to TRBJ2-7; 10 positions agree with TRBD2. Unmatched junction bases numbered 5, after V lost 3 bases and J lost 0 bases. Germline CDR1 and CDR2: MNHEY and SMNVEV (reference sequence). The CDR3 extends over 16 amino acids. The CDR3 coding sequence is TGTGCCAGCAGTTTGGCAGCGGGAGGGAGCTCCTACGAGCAGTACTTC. Translated, it gives CASSLAAGGSSYEQYF.

This chain joins TRBV9 and TRBJ1-5; TRBD1 agrees at 8 bases. With 3 bases clipped from V and 1 base from J, the junction kept 12 bases outside the gene matches. CDR1 and CDR2 (germline): SGDLS, YYNGEE. The CDR3 has 18 residues. CDR3 protein: CASSAGTGIGESNQPQHF. CDR3 DNA sequence: TGTGCCAGCAGCGCCGGGACAGGCATCGGGGAGAGCAATCAGCCCCAGCATTTT.

CDR3 nucleotide sequence: TGTGCCAGCAGCTTAGCCCCGCACACTGAAGCTTTCTTT. This translates into CASSLAPHTEAFF. The genes are TRBV7-2 and TRBJ1-1; D unclear. This CDR3 spans 13 amino acids. Deletions cut 0 bases from V and 3 bases from J, with 5 bases between. Germline-derived CDR1 and CDR2 are SGHTA and FQGNSA.

The V and J genes are TRBV28 and TRBJ2-4, with 10 bases lining up with TRBD1. With 6 bases clipped from V and 1 base from J, the junction kept 15 bases outside the gene matches. This CDR3 has 19 amino acids. Germline V gives CDR1 MDHEN, CDR2 SYDVKM. The CDR3 coding sequence is TGTGCCAGCAGCCTGCTCGGCTGGGACAGGGGTACCGCCAAAAACATTCAGTACTTC. It codes for CASSLLGWDRGTAKNIQYF. Supplemented by reference TRBV28 and TRBJ2-4, the full variable domain reads DVKVTQSSRYLVKRTGEKVFLECVQDMDHENMFWYRQDPGLGLRLIYFSYDVKMKEKGDIPEGYSVSREKKERFSLILESASTNQTSMYLCASSLLGWDRGTAKNIQYFGAGTRLSVL.

The chain is built from TRBV6-5 and TRBJ1-2; possible D gene TRBD1, 5 bases. V was shortened by 1 base and J by 1 base, with 10 bases between the two germline ends. Germline CDR1 MNHEY, CDR2 SVGAGI. The CDR3 has 15 residues. The CDR3 bases are TGTGCCAGCAGTTACTTCCAGGGAGGTAACTATGGCTACACCTTC. Translating gives CASSYFQGGNYGYTF.

This chain connects TRBV27 to TRBJ1-4; TRBD1 agrees at 9 bases. With 5 bases clipped from V and 8 bases from J, the junction kept 6 bases outside the gene matches. Germline-derived CDR1 and CDR2 are MNHEY and SMNVEV (reference sequence). The CDR3 runs 14 residues. The CDR3 protein is CASSRDRVDEKLFF. The CDR3 DNA reads TGTGCCAGCAGTAGGGACAGGGTTGACGAAAAACTGTTTTTT.

The chain recombines TRBV6-6 with TRBJ1-2; 8 bases agree with TRBD1. Germline V gene sequence: CDR1 MNHNY, CDR2 SVGAGI (reference sequence). Trimming at V came to 7 bases and at J to 5 bases, leaving 6 bases not matched to a gene. This CDR3 has 13 residues. The CDR3 coding sequence is TGTGCCAGCACCCGTAACAGGGGGTATGGCTACACCTTC. It encodes CASTRNRGYGYTF.

This clone has just a few counts. The chain couples TRBV28 to TRBJ2-4; D uncertain. V was trimmed by 8 bases and J by 6 bases, leaving 8 bases between them. The length of the CDR3 is 11 residues. The germline CDR1 and CDR2 sequences are MDHEN and SYDVKM. The chain's CDR3 is CASLDGNIQYF. Written as DNA, the CDR3 is TGTGCCAGCCTCGACGGAAACATTCAGTACTTC.

This clone was observed once. The J gene is TRBJ2-7, the V gene TRBV27; D may be TRBD1 (6 bases). Trimming pared 5 bases from V and 5 bases from J, leaving 10 bases between. The CDR3 has 12 residues. Germline V gene data show CDR1 as MNHEY and CDR2 as SMNVEV (reference sequence). CDR3: CASSTRTDEQYF. The CDR3 DNA reads TGTGCCAGCAGTACCCGGACAGACGAGCAGTACTTC.

The V call is TRBV7-9, the J call TRBJ1-6; D is uncertain. V lost 2 bases to trimming and J lost 3 bases, with 11 bases between them. Germline CDR1 and CDR2: SEHNR and FQNEAQ (reference sequence). CDR3 length: 16 residues. CDR3 protein: CASSLTPTRYNSPLHF. The CDR3 coding sequence is TGTGCCAGCAGCTTAACCCCCACGCGCTATAATTCACCCCTCCACTTT.

The rearrangement joins TRBV7-2 to TRBJ2-3; no clear D. Deletions cut 5 bases from V and 4 bases from J, with 7 bases between. The CDR3 consists of 12 residues. Per the germline V gene, CDR1 is SGHTA and CDR2 is FQGNSA. The DNA of the CDR3 is TGTGCCAGCAGCCTTTACTCAGATACGCAGTATTTT. Encoded protein: CASSLYSDTQYF.

The chain combines TRBV7-2 with TRBJ2-5; D unclear. This CDR3 is built from 11 residues. Looked up from germline, CDR1 is SGHTA and CDR2 is FQGNSA. Between the trimmed V and J ends, which lost 6 bases and 1 base, there was a span of 3 bases. This CDR3 reads CASRAQETQYF. The CDR3, as DNA: TGTGCCAGCAGAGCCCAAGAGACCCAGTACTTC.